A single sample gave rise to the 31 T cell receptor beta chains below, sequenced in a study of shared clonotypes between healthy human individuals. Sequencing was performed with immunoSEQ multiplex PCR; in TCRdb, only in-frame clones are kept and a portion is missing. The sample lists around 2.5 million clones, over 85% occurring once. The sample was naive CD4+ T cells from PBMCs. Subset denoted: CD45RA+ positively selected. These receptor sequences come from a man younger than 35 in good health. Some clones in this sample may be carry-over from other donors' samples.

The chain links TRBV6-6 to TRBJ1-5; D is unclear. The V gene lost 2 bases and the J gene lost 5 bases, with 13 bases spanning the gap. CDR1 is MNHNY and CDR2 is SVGAGI in the germline V gene (reference sequence). The CDR3 extends over 15 amino acids. Written as DNA, the CDR3 is TGTGCCAGCAGTTACGGTCGGCCAGAAGATCAGCCCCAGCATTTT. This translates into CASSYGRPEDQPQHF.

Remarks on this clone: The same CDR3 is also encoded by other DNA sequences in this sample. The rearrangement joins TRBV4-1 to TRBJ2-1, with 11 bases fitting TRBD1. CDR1 MGHRA and CDR2 YSYEKL come from the germline V gene. The CDR3 covers 15 residues. V was clipped by 1 base and J by 7 bases; unmatched bases: 3. CDR3 sequence reads: CASSQGTGGRNEQFF. The CDR3 DNA follows: TGCGCCAGCAGCCAAGGGACAGGGGGCAGGAATGAGCAGTTCTTC.

The chain couples TRBV7-6 to TRBJ2-1; 10 positions agree with TRBD2. Germline CDR1 reads SGHVS; CDR2 reads FNYEAQ. Trimming at V came to 6 bases and at J to 0 bases, leaving 8 bases not matched to a gene. CDR3 length equals 17 residues. CDR3 coding DNA: TGTGCCAGCAGGGAAGCGGGAGGGCCCAGCTCCTACAATGAGCAGTTCTTC. Amino acids: CASREAGGPSSYNEQFF. Supplemented by reference TRBV7-6 and TRBJ2-1, the full variable domain reads GAGVSQSPRYKVTKRGQDVALRCDPISGHVSLYWYRQALGQGPEFLTYFNYEAQQDKSGLPNDRFSAERPEGSISTLTIQRTEQRDSAMYRCASREAGGPSSYNEQFFGPGTRLTVL.

The V call is TRBV19, the J call TRBJ2-3; D perhaps matches TRBD2 (5 bases). From germline, CDR1 is LNHDA and CDR2 SQIVND (reference sequence). The germline V and J ends were trimmed by 4 bases and 4 bases, with 12 bases remaining between them. This CDR3 is 14 amino acids long. CDR3 in amino acids: CASSTGLTPDTQYF. CDR3 DNA: TGTGCCAGTAGTACCGGACTCACCCCAGATACGCAGTATTTT.

This clone was detected once. V and J are TRBV6-5 and TRBJ2-1, with D possibly TRBD2 on 6 matching bases. CDR3 length equals 13 residues. Trimming took 9 bases from V and 8 from J, leaving 17 bases between them. Germline V gene sequence: CDR1 MNHEY, CDR2 SVGAGI. Written as DNA, the CDR3 is TGTGCCAGTTCGGCGGGATACGGGTATGAGCAGTTCTTC. Protein: CASSAGYGYEQFF.

The genes are TRBV25-1 and TRBJ1-1, with D perhaps matching TRBD1 (5 bases). Germline CDR1 and CDR2: MGHDK and SYGVNS. The ends were cut back, 6 bases at V and 3 bases at J, with 14 bases in the middle. The CDR3 contains 14 residues. The CDR3 DNA reads as TGTGCCAGCAGCGTTACAGGCTGGGACACTGAAGCTTTCTTT. It codes for CASSVTGWDTEAFF.

DNA of the CDR3: TGCGCCAGCAGGAATTACCGGGACCGTCACAATGAGCAGTTCTTC. Residues: CASRNYRDRHNEQFF. This chain uses TRBV10-1 with TRBJ2-1, with D possibly being TRBD1 or TRBD2 (5 bases each). This CDR3 comprises 15 residues. In germline, CDR1 is WNHNN, CDR2 SYGVQD (reference sequence). The ends were cut back, 6 bases at V and 5 bases at J, with 17 bases in the middle.

This clone has only one observation. The chain has TRBV6-5 and TRBJ2-7; D not resolved. V was trimmed by 2 bases and J by 0 bases, leaving 11 bases between them. CDR1 and CDR2 (germline): MNHEY, SVGAGI. There are 15 residues in the CDR3. The CDR3 DNA reads TGTGCCAGCAGTTACAGGCATCTGAGCTCCTACGAGCAGTACTTC. As protein: CASSYRHLSSYEQYF.

The chain uses TRBV6-1 and TRBJ1-2; 12 bases agree with TRBD1. The J segment lost 4 bases and the V segment lost 4 bases, leaving 7 bases of the junction unmatched. Germline V lookup: CDR1 MNHNS, CDR2 SASEGT. This CDR3 contains 16 residues. DNA of the CDR3: TGTGCCAGCAGTGCAGCCCGGGACAGGGGGCTCTATGGCTACACCTTC. Translation: CASSAARDRGLYGYTF.

The rearrangement joins TRBV7-3 to TRBJ1-2; 10 bases map to TRBD1. This CDR3 is 15 amino acids long. In germline, CDR1 is SGHTA, CDR2 FQGTGA. Trimming cost V 5 bases and J 0 bases; bases outside gene matches: 3. CDR3 sequence: CASSIGQGANYGYTF. The CDR3 nucleotides are TGTGCCAGCAGCATAGGACAGGGGGCTAACTATGGCTACACCTTC.

The rearrangement uses TRBV28 and TRBJ1-2; 7 nucleotides align to TRBD1. The germline V gene encodes CDR1 MDHEN and CDR2 SYDVKM. The CDR3 has 15 amino acids. V was pared by 5 bases and J by 2 bases, with 8 bases of the junction left unmatched. CDR3 sequence: CASSPGGVPNYGYTF. The CDR3 DNA is TGTGCCAGCAGTCCAGGGGGGGTTCCCAACTATGGCTACACCTTC.

This chain joins TRBV7-2 and TRBJ2-2; D call uncertain. Per the germline V gene, CDR1 is SGHTA and CDR2 is FQGNSA. CDR3 length equals 14 residues. Trimming pared 3 bases from V and 2 bases from J, leaving 7 bases between. CDR3 loop: CASSLTRNTGELFF. For the CDR3, the DNA is TGTGCCAGCAGCTTGACCCGAAACACCGGGGAGCTGTTTTTT.

This sequence joins TRBV7-3 and TRBJ2-7; no reliable D call. The CDR3 contains 15 residues. CDR1 and CDR2 (germline): SGHTA, FQGTGA. V was clipped by 2 bases and J by 2 bases, with 13 bases between them. CDR3 nucleotides: TGTGCCAGCAGCTTAGGATGGGGTGCGACCTACGAGCAGTACTTC. It translates to CASSLGWGATYEQYF.

V and J are TRBV28 and TRBJ2-1; 7 bases are shared with TRBD1. The germline V gene encodes CDR1 MDHEN and CDR2 SYDVKM. The V gene end was trimmed by 7 bases and the J gene end by 5 bases; junction bases not matched to a gene: 5. The CDR3 sequence is 13 residues long. The CDR3 loop reads CASNPDRDNEQFF. The CDR3 bases are TGTGCCAGCAACCCCGACAGGGACAATGAGCAGTTCTTC. The full variable domain, in which reference TRBV28 and TRBJ2-1 provide the parts outside the CDR3, is DVKVTQSSRYLVKRTGEKVFLECVQDMDHENMFWYRQDPGLGLRLIYFSYDVKMKEKGDIPEGYSVSREKKERFSLILESASTNQTSMYLCASNPDRDNEQFFGPGTRLTVL.

This clone has a single count. This sequence joins TRBV4-1 and TRBJ2-2; D possibly corresponds to TRBD1 (6 bases). Germline loops: CDR1 MGHRA, CDR2 YSYEKL. Trimming removed 3 bases at V and 4 bases at J, with 12 bases between. CDR3 length: 15 amino acids. The CDR3 loop reads CASSQPVRGTGELFF. CDR3 bases: TGCGCCAGCAGCCAGCCCGTCAGGGGCACCGGGGAGCTGTTTTTT.

This chain links TRBV6-1 with TRBJ2-1; the D is unclear. The CDR3 has 16 residues. V gave up 2 bases and J gave up 3 bases, with 14 bases separating them. Germline V gene lookup returns CDR1 MNHNS and CDR2 SASEGT. In DNA form, the CDR3 reads TGTGCCAGCAGTGAACCGCTTAAGGCAGTCTACAATGAGCAGTTCTTC. Residues: CASSEPLKAVYNEQFF.

The chain couples TRBV9 to TRBJ2-7; D is possibly TRBD1 or TRBD2 (6 bases each). Germline V gene sequence: CDR1 SGDLS, CDR2 YYNGEE. CDR3 length: 14 amino acids. V gave up 2 bases and J gave up 4 bases, with 13 bases separating them. The CDR3 loop reads CASSVGGAPYEQYF. In DNA, the CDR3 is TGTGCCAGCAGCGTGGGGGGCGCCCCTTACGAGCAGTACTTC.

The chain joins TRBV5-1 to TRBJ2-3; D gene unclear. Trimming left V 0 bases short and J 6 bases short, with 8 bases between. This CDR3 contains 13 residues. From germline, CDR1 is SGHRS and CDR2 YFSETQ. CDR3 region: CASSLELSDTQYF. CDR3 DNA sequence: TGCGCCAGCAGCTTGGAGCTGTCGGATACGCAGTATTTT.

V gene TRBV5-4 combines with J gene TRBJ2-3, with 8 bases that match TRBD1. Trimming removed 2 bases from V and 1 base from J; junction bases left unmatched: 6. Germline CDR1 and CDR2: SGHNT and YYREEE (reference sequence). The CDR3 runs to 16 residues. In DNA form, the CDR3 reads TGTGCCAGCAGCTTCCCAGGGGGCGCAGGCACAGATACGCAGTATTTT. Translated: CASSFPGGAGTDTQYF. Together with reference TRBV5-4 and TRBJ2-3, the CDR3 gives the full variable domain: ETGVTQSPTHLIKTRGQQVTLRCSSQSGHNTVSWYQQALGQGPQFIFQYYREEENGRGNFPPRFSGLQFPNYSSELNVNALELDDSALYLCASSFPGGAGTDTQYFGPGTRLTVL.

Points on this clone: This sample also contains other DNA sequences that code for the same CDR3. V and J are TRBV5-1 and TRBJ2-5; 11 bases are shared with TRBD1. This CDR3 contains 15 residues. V shed 4 bases, J shed 5 bases, and the junction held 7 bases outside the gene matches. Germline V CDR1 and CDR2: SGHRS, YFSETQ. CDR3 DNA sequence: TGCGCCAGCAGCCCAAGGACAGGGGGCGGCGAGACCCAGTACTTC. Translating gives CASSPRTGGGETQYF.

V is TRBV9 and J is TRBJ2-6; D may be TRBD2 (6 bases). Between the trimmed V and J ends, which lost 4 bases and 0 bases, there was a span of 14 bases. The germline V gene encodes CDR1 SGDLS and CDR2 YYNGEE. The CDR3 has 17 amino acids. As DNA, the CDR3 is TGTGCCAGCAGCCCGTTGCGGGGAACCTCTGGGGCCAACGTCCTGACTTTC. Protein sequence: CASSPLRGTSGANVLTF.

The chain employs TRBV11-2 and TRBJ1-1; possibly TRBD1 for D (5 bases). Germline values: CDR1 SGHAT, CDR2 FQNNGV. This CDR3 is 15 amino acids long. V lost 3 bases, J lost 7 bases, and 18 bases lay in between. CDR3 loop: CASSLLVGQGGEAFF. The CDR3 DNA reads as TGTGCCAGCAGCTTGTTGGTTGGGCAGGGAGGTGAAGCTTTCTTT.

The rearrangement joins TRBV5-4 to TRBJ1-2; no clear D. V lost 1 base to trimming and J lost 8 bases, with 15 bases between them. CDR3 length: 14 amino acids. Germline assignment: CDR1 SGHNT and CDR2 YYREEE (reference sequence). CDR3 sequence reads: CASSLTASGGGYTF. The CDR3 bases are TGTGCCAGCAGCTTGACAGCGTCAGGTGGCGGCTACACCTTC. Complete variable domain (other parts from reference TRBV5-4 and TRBJ1-2): ETGVTQSPTHLIKTRGQQVTLRCSSQSGHNTVSWYQQALGQGPQFIFQYYREEENGRGNFPPRFSGLQFPNYSSELNVNALELDDSALYLCASSLTASGGGYTFGSGTRLTVV.

This sequence joins TRBV30 and TRBJ1-4, with D unresolved. V lost 4 bases to trimming and J lost 4 bases, with 7 bases between them. CDR3 length: 12 amino acids. The germline V gene has CDR1 GTSNPN and CDR2 SVGIG (reference sequence). Here the CDR3 DNA reads TGTGCCTGGAAGGACCTTAATGAAAAACTGTTTTTT. Its translation: CAWKDLNEKLFF.

V and J are TRBV29-1 and TRBJ2-7; the match to TRBD2 covers 9 bases. There are 15 residues in the CDR3. Germline assignment: CDR1 SQVTM and CDR2 ANQGSEA. The V segment lost 2 bases and the J segment 7 bases; nucleotides outside the gene matches: 12. CDR3 region: CSVEWGSGRAFEQYF. Written as DNA, the CDR3 is TGCAGCGTTGAATGGGGTAGCGGGAGAGCATTTGAGCAGTACTTC.

The chain couples TRBV19 to TRBJ2-5, with TRBD2 matching over 7 bases. The CDR3 consists of 14 residues. Trimming removed 5 bases from V and 4 bases from J; junction bases left unmatched: 7. Germline CDR1 reads LNHDA; CDR2 reads SQIVND (reference sequence). The CDR3 DNA reads TGTGCCAGTAGTTCTCTGGCTAGCGGAGAGACCCAGTACTTC. As protein: CASSSLASGETQYF.

The chain combines TRBV9 with TRBJ2-4, with D perhaps given as TRBD1 or TRBD2 (5 bases each). V was trimmed by 0 bases and J by 2 bases, leaving 9 bases between them. Per the germline V gene, CDR1 is SGDLS and CDR2 is YYNGEE. CDR3 length: 15 residues. The DNA of the CDR3 is TGTGCCAGCAGCGTAGTACCGGGACCCAAAAACATTCAGTACTTC. Amino acids: CASSVVPGPKNIQYF. The variable domain in full, completed from reference TRBV9 and TRBJ2-4, reads DSGVTQTPKHLITATGQRVTLRCSPRSGDLSVYWYQQSLDQGLQFLIQYYNGEERAKGNILERFSAQQFPDLHSELNLSSLELGDSALYFCASSVVPGPKNIQYFGAGTRLSVL.

V and J are TRBV5-1 and TRBJ2-7, with 8 positions matching TRBD1. CDR1 and CDR2 (germline): SGHRS, YFSETQ. The CDR3 contains 12 residues. Trimming cost V 4 bases and J 7 bases; bases outside gene matches: 4. This chain's CDR3 is CASSVDRGEQYF. The CDR3 bases are TGCGCCAGCAGCGTAGACAGGGGAGAGCAGTACTTC.

This clone came up a few times. The V and J genes are TRBV27 and TRBJ1-1; tentatively, D is TRBD1 (5 bases). Trimming stripped 5 bases from V and 2 bases from J, with 9 bases between. The CDR3 runs to 13 residues. In germline, CDR1 is MNHEY, CDR2 SMNVEV (reference sequence). The CDR3 reads CASSPQENTEAFF. The CDR3 coding sequence is TGTGCCAGCAGTCCACAGGAAAACACTGAAGCTTTCTTT.

The chain links TRBV10-3 to TRBJ2-1; either TRBD1 or TRBD2 may fit D (5 bases each). The V end was cut by 5 bases, the J end by 0 bases, with 11 bases between. Germline-derived CDR1 and CDR2 are ENHRY and SYGVKD. CDR3 size: 15 residues. CDR3: CAISPGTNSYNEQFF. The CDR3 DNA sequence: TGTGCCATCAGTCCCGGGACCAACTCCTACAATGAGCAGTTCTTC.

The chain couples TRBV19 to TRBJ1-2, with a weak D call TRBD1 (5 bases). Germline assignment: CDR1 LNHDA and CDR2 SQIVND (reference sequence). The ends were cut back, 2 bases at V and 7 bases at J, with 8 bases in the middle. The CDR3 spans 12 residues. The CDR3 sequence: CASSIRGLGYTF. The CDR3 DNA follows: TGTGCCAGTAGTATAAGGGGACTTGGCTACACCTTC.